The next 10 T cell receptor beta chains were all read from a single sample in a study of blood T cell repertoires in COVID-19. Method: immunoSEQ multiplex PCR; TCRdb's copy keeps in-frame clones and lacks some. The table shows under 200,000 clones, with 80% to 85% occurring only once. The sequencing input was peripheral blood. The receptors derive from a woman in her 70s with COVID-19, enrolled during active disease.

The chain recombines TRBV5-1 with TRBJ1-1; 10 nucleotides align to TRBD1. Trimming took 0 bases from V and 4 from J; bases not matched to a gene: 3. CDR1 is SGHRS, CDR2 YFSETQ, per germline. The CDR3 contains 15 residues. CDR3 protein: CASSLGGQGSTEAFF. CDR3 in DNA: TGCGCCAGCAGCTTGGGGGGACAGGGGTCCACTGAAGCTTTCTTT. The full variable domain, completed using reference TRBV5-1 and TRBJ1-1, is KAGVTQTPRYLIKTRGQQVTLSCSPISGHRSVSWYQQTPGQGLQFLFEYFSETQRNKGNFPGRFSGRQFSNSRSEMNVSTLELGDSALYLCASSLGGQGSTEAFFGQGTRLTVV.

V usage is TRBV3-1 (or the pseudogene TRBV3-2) and J usage is TRBJ1-2; TRBD1 aligns across 7 bases. Germline V gene data show CDR1 as LGHDT and CDR2 as YNNKEL (reference sequence). CDR3 length: 15 residues. J gave up 7 bases and V 3 bases, and 11 bases lay outside the gene matches. The CDR3 protein is CASSQNPGGTGGYTF. The CDR3 nucleotides read TGTGCCAGCAGCCAGAACCCAGGGGGAACCGGTGGCTACACCTTC.

A few counts support this clone. The chain links TRBV21-1 to TRBJ1-2; the D call in the table, TRBD1, was not verified against the DNA. TRBV21-1 is marked as a pseudogene. The CDR3 runs to 12 residues. CDR3 loop: CASTPDSHGYTF. The DNA for the CDR3 is TGTGCCAGCACCCCCGACAGTCATGGCTACACCTTC.

The genes are TRBV15 and TRBJ2-7, with TRBD1 matching 7 bases. V lost 1 base to trimming and J lost 4 bases; unmatched junction nucleotides: 4. Looked up from germline, CDR1 is LNHNV and CDR2 is YYDKDF (reference sequence). The CDR3 extends over 14 amino acids. The CDR3: CATSRGTGPYEQYV. The CDR3 bases are TGTGCCACCAGCAGAGGGACAGGCCCTTACGAGCAGTACGTC.

V and J are TRBV2 and TRBJ2-5, with TRBD1 as a possible D gene (6 bases). Germline values: CDR1 SNHLY, CDR2 FYNNEI. This CDR3 is 18 amino acids long. With 3 bases removed from V and 1 base from J, the gap between germline ends came to 21 bases. Here the CDR3 reads CASSDWSSRDTFQETQYF. The CDR3 DNA reads as TGTGCCAGCAGTGATTGGTCATCACGGGACACCTTCCAAGAGACCCAGTACTTC.

This clone came up a few times. This chain connects TRBV28 to TRBJ1-2; perhaps TRBD1 as D (5 bases). Per the germline V gene, CDR1 is MDHEN and CDR2 is SYDVKM. The CDR3 sequence is 15 residues long. Trimming removed 5 bases from V and 3 bases from J, with 16 bases in between. As DNA, the CDR3 is TGTGCCAGCAGTCCCCAACTTTCGGGGGACTATGGCTACACCTTC. Amino acids: CASSPQLSGDYGYTF.

This clone was detected only once. The chain joins TRBV2 to TRBJ1-4; TRBD1 agrees at 7 bases. This CDR3 comprises 13 residues. CDR1 and CDR2 from the germline V gene are SNHLY and FYNNEI. The V gene end was trimmed by 4 bases and the J gene end by 12 bases; junction bases not matched to a gene: 8. CDR3 bases: TGTGCCAGCAGTGGACCTACAGGGGAGGAACTGTTTTTT. Its protein product is CASSGPTGEELFF.

The J gene is TRBJ2-3, the V gene TRBV5-1; 8 nucleotides align to TRBD2. J lost 11 bases, V lost 3 bases, and 11 bases had no gene match. Germline CDR1 is SGHRS and CDR2 is YFSETQ. This CDR3 is 14 amino acids long. The CDR3 region is CASSSRTSSPEQYF. The CDR3 region has the DNA TGCGCCAGCAGCTCCCGGACTAGCAGCCCCGAGCAGTATTTT.

The chain uses TRBV5-6 and TRBJ2-7; D is possibly TRBD1 (6 bases). Germline V gene lookup returns CDR1 SGHDT and CDR2 YYEEEE. The CDR3 is 13 residues long. V was shortened by 2 bases and J by 4 bases, with 10 bases between the two germline ends. The CDR3 coding sequence is TGTGCCAGCAGCTTAGGACAGAAATACGAGCAGTACGTC. Its protein is CASSLGQKYEQYV.

There are a few counts of this clone. V is TRBV7-2 and J is TRBJ2-7, with D possibly TRBD2 on 8 matching bases. Germline loops: CDR1 SGHTA, CDR2 FQGNSA. The CDR3 runs 16 residues. The V and J ends lost 4 bases and 2 bases respectively, with 18 bases between them. The CDR3 DNA reads TGTGCCAGCAGCTCCCCGGGGGGGGACAGTCCCTACGAGCAGTACTTC. Translation: CASSSPGGDSPYEQYF.